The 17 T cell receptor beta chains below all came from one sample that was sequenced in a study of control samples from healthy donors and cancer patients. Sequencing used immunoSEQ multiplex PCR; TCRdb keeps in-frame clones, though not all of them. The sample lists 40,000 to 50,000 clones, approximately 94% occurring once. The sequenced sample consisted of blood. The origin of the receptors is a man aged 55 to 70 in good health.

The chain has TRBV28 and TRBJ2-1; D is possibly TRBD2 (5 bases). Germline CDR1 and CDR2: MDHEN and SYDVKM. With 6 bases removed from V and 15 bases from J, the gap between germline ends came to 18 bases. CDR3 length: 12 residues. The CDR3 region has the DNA TGTGCCAGCAGATCCTACCGGGAACGTTTGTTCTTC. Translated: CASRSYRERLFF.

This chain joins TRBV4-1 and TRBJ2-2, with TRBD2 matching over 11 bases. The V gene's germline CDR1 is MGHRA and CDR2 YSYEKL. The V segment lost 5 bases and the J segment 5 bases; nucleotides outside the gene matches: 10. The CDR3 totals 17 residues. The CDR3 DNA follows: TGCGCCAGCAGCTCCCTGATGGGACTAGCGGCGACCGGGGAGCTGTTTTTT. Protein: CASSSLMGLAATGELFF.

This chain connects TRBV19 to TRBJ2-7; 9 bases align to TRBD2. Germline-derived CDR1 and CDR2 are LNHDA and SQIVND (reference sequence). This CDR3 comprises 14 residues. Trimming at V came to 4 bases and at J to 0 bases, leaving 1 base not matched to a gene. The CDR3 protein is CASSRGLASYEQYF. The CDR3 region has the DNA TGTGCCAGTAGTAGGGGACTAGCCTCCTACGAGCAGTACTTC.

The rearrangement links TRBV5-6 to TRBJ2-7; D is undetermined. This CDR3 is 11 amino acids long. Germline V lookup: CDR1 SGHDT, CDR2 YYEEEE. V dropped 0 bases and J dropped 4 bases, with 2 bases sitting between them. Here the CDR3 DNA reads TGTGCCAGCAGCTTGGGTTACGAGCAGTACTTC. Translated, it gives CASSLGYEQYF.

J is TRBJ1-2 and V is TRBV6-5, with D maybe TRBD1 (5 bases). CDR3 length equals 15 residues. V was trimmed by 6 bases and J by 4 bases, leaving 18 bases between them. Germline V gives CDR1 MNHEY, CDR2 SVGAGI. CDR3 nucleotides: TGTGCCAGCAGCCCCACGGTGGGGGTGGGCTATGGCTACACCTTC. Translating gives CASSPTVGVGYGYTF.

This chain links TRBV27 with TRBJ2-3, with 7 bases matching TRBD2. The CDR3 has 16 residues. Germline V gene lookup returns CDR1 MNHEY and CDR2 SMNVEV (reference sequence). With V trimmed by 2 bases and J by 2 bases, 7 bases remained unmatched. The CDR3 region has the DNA TGTGCCAGCAGTTTAACTAGCGCCTACTACACAGATACGCAGTATTTT. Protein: CASSLTSAYYTDTQYF.

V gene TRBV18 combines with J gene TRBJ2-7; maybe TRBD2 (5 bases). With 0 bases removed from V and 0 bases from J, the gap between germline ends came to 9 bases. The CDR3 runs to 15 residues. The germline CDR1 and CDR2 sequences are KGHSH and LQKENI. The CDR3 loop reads CASSPPGAISYEQYF. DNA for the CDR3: TGTGCCAGCTCACCACCGGGAGCAATCTCCTACGAGCAGTACTTC.

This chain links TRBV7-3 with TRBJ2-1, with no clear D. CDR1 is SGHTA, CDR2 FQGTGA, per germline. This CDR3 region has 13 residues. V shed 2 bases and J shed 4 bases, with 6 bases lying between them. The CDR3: CASSLVSYNEQFF. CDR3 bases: TGTGCCAGCAGCTTAGTCAGTTACAATGAGCAGTTCTTC. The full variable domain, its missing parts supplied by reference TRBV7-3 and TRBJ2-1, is GAGVSQTPSNKVTEKGKYVELRCDPISGHTALYWYRQSLGQGPEFLIYFQGTGAADDSGLPNDRFFAVRPEGSVSTLKIQRTERGDSAVYLCASSLVSYNEQFFGPGTRLTVL.

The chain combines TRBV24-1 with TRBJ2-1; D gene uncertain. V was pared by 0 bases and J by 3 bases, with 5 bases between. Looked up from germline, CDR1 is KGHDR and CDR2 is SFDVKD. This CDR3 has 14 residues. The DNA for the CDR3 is TGTGCCACCAGTGATTTGGGGAACTACAATGAGCAGTTCTTC. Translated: CATSDLGNYNEQFF.

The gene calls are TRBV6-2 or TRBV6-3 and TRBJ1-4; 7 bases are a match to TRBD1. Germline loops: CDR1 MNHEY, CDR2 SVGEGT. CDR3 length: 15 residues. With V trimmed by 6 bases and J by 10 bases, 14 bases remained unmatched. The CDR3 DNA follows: TGTGCCAGCAGCAATGACAGGGCCATAAACGGAAAACTGTTTTTT. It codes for CASSNDRAINGKLFF.

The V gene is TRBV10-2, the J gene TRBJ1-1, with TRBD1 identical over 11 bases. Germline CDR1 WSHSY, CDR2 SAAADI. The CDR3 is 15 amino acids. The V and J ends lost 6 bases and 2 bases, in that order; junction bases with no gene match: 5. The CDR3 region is CASRDRGRLNTEAFF. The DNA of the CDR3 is TGCGCCAGCAGGGACAGGGGGCGCTTAAACACTGAAGCTTTCTTT.

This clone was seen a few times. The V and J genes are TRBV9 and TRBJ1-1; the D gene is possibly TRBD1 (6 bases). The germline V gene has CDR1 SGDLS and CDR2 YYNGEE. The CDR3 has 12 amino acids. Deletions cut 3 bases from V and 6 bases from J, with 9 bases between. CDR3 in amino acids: CASSGWTAEAFF. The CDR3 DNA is TGTGCCAGCAGCGGCTGGACAGCTGAAGCTTTCTTT.

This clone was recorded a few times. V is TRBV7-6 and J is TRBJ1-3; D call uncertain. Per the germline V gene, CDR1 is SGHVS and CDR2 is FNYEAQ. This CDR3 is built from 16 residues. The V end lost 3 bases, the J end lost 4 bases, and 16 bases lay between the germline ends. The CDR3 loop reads CASSLSYSWEGNTIYF. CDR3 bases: TGTGCCAGCAGCTTGTCTTATTCCTGGGAAGGAAACACCATATATTTT.

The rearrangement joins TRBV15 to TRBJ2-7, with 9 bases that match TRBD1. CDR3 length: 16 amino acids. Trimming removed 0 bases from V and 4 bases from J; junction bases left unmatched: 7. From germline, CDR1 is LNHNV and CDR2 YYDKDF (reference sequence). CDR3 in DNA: TGTGCCACCAGCAGAGATGTCGGGACAGGGTTATACGAGCAGTACTTC. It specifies CATSRDVGTGLYEQYF.

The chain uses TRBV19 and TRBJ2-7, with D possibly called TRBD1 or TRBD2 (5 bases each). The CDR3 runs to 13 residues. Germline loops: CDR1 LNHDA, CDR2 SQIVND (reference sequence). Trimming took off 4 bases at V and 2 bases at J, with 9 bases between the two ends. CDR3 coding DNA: TGTGCCAGTAGTAAACCGGGACCCTACGAGCAGTACTTC. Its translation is CASSKPGPYEQYF.

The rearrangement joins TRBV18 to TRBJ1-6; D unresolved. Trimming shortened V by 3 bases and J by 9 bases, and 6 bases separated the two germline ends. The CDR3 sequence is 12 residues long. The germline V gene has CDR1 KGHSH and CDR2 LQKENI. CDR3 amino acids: CASSPPFSPLHF. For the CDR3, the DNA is TGTGCCAGCTCACCGCCCTTTTCACCCCTCCACTTT.

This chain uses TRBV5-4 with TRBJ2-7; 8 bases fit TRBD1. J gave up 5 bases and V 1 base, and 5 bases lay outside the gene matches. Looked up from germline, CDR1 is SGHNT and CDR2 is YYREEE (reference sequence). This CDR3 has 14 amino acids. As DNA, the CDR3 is TGTGCCAGCAGCTTGAAGGACAGGGCTGACGAGCAGTACTTC. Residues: CASSLKDRADEQYF.